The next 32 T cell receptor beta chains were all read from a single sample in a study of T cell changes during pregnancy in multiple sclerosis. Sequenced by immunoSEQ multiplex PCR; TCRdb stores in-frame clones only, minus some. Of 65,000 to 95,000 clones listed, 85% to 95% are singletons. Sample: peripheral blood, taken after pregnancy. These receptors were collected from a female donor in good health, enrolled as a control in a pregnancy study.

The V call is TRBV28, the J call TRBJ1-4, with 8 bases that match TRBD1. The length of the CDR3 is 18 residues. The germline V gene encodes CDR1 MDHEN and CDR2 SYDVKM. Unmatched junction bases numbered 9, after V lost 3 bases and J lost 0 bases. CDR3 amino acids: CASSFGQGANPTNEKLFF. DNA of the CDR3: TGTGCCAGCAGTTTTGGGCAGGGGGCGAACCCAACTAATGAAAAACTGTTTTTT.

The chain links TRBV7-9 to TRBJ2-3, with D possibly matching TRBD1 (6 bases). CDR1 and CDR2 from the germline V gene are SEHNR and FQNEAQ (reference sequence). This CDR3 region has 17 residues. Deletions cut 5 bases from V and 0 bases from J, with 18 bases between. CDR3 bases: TGTGCCAGCAGCCACCCGTTCAGGGGAGAGAGCACAGATACGCAGTATTTT. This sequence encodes CASSHPFRGESTDTQYF.

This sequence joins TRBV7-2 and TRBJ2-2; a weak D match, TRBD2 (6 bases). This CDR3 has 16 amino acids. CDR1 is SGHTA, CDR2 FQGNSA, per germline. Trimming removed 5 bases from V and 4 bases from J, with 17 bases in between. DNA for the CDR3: TGTGCCAGCAGCCTCGTTGGAGGGGCGGGCACCGGGGAGCTGTTTTTT. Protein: CASSLVGGAGTGELFF.

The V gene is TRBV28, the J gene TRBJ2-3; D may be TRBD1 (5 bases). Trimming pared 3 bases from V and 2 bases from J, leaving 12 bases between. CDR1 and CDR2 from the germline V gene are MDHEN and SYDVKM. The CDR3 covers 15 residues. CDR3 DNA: TGTGCCAGCAGTTTGCCTCTAGGGGACACAGATACGCAGTATTTT. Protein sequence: CASSLPLGDTDTQYF.

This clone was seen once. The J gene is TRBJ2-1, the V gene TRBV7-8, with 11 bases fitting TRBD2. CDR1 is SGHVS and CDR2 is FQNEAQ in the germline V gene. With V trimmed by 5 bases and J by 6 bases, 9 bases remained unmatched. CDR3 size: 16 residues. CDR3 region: CASSPDSGRAINEQFF. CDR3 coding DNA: TGTGCCAGCAGCCCGGATAGCGGGAGGGCTATCAATGAGCAGTTCTTC.

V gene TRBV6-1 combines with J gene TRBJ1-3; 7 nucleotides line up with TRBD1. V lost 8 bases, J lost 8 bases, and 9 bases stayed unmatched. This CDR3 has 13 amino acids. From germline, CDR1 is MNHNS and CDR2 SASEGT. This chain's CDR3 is CASSFPRGYTIYF. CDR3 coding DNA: TGTGCCAGCTCCTTCCCCAGGGGGTACACCATATATTTT.

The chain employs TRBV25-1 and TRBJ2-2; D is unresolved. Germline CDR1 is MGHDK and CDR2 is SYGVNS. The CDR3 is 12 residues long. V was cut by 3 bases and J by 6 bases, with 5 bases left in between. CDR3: CASSDNAGELFF. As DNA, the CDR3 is TGTGCCAGCAGTGACAATGCCGGGGAGCTGTTTTTT.

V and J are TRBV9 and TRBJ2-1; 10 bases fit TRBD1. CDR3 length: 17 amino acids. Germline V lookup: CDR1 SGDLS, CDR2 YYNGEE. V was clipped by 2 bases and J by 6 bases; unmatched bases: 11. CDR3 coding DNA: TGTGCCAGCAGCGTGGGACAGGGGTATCAGGGGATCAATGAGCAGTTCTTC. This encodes CASSVGQGYQGINEQFF.

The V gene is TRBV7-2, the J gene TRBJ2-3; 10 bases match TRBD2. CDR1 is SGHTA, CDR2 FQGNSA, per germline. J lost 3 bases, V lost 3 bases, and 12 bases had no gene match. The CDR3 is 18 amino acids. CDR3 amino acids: CASSFGGLSGGLTDTQYF. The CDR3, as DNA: TGTGCCAGCAGCTTTGGCGGTCTTAGCGGGGGGTTAACAGATACGCAGTATTTT.

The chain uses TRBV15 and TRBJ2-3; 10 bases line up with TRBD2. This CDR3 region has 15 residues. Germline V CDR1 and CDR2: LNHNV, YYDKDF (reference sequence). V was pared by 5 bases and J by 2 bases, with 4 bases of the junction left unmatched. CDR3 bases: TGTGCCACCAGCGTCGGACTAGCGGACACAGATACGCAGTATTTT. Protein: CATSVGLADTDTQYF.

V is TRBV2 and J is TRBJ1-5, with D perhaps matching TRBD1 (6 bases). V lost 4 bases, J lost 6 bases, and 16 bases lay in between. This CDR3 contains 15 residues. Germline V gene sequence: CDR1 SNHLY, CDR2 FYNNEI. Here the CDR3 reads CASSGGGRGGQPQHF. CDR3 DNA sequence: TGTGCCAGCAGTGGGGGGGGCAGGGGTGGTCAGCCCCAGCATTTT.

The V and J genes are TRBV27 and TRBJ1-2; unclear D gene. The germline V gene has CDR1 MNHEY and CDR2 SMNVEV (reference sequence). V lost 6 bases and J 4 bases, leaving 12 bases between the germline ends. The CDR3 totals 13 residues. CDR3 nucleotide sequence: TGTGCCAGCAGCCCTCCGGGAACCTATGGCTACACCTTC. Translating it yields CASSPPGTYGYTF.

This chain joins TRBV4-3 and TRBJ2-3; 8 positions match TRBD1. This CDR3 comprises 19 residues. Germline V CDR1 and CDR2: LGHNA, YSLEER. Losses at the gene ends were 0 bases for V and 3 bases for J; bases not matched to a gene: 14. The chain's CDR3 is CASSQDLLWGQAGTDTQYF. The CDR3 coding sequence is TGCGCCAGCAGCCAAGATCTTCTCTGGGGACAGGCGGGAACAGATACGCAGTATTTT.

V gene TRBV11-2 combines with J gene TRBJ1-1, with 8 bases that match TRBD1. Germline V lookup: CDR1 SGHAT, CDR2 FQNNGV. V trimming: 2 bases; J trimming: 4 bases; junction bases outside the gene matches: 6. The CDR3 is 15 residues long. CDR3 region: CASSLNPGQGTEAFF. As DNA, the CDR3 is TGTGCCAGCAGCTTAAACCCCGGACAGGGCACTGAAGCTTTCTTT.

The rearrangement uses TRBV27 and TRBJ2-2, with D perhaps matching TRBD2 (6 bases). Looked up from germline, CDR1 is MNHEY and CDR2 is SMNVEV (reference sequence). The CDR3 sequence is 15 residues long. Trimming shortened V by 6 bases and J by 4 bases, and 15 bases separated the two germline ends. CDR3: CASSPFGGLTGELFF. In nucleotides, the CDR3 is TGTGCCAGCAGCCCCTTTGGGGGACTCACCGGGGAGCTGTTTTTT.

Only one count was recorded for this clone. CDR3 loop: CASGRDSRNEKLFF. Here the CDR3 DNA reads TGTGCCAGCGGGCGGGACAGTAGGAATGAAAAACTGTTTTTT. This rearrangement joins TRBV5-6 to TRBJ1-4; 7 nucleotides align to TRBD1. The CDR3 extends over 14 amino acids. J lost 5 bases, V lost 7 bases, and 8 bases had no gene match. CDR1 and CDR2 from the germline V gene are SGHDT and YYEEEE.

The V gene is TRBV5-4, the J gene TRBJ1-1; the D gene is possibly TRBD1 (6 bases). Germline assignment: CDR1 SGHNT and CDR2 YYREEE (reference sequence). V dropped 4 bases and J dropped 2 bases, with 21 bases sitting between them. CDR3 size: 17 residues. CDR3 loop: CASSPGQRKILNTEAFF. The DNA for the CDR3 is TGTGCCAGCAGCCCGGGACAACGCAAGATCCTCAACACTGAAGCTTTCTTT.

CDR3 bases: TGTGCCACCCGGGACAGAGGAAACTCTGGGGCCAACGTCCTGACTTTC. Translated: CATRDRGNSGANVLTF. V usage is TRBV19 and J usage is TRBJ2-6, with TRBD1 identical over 7 bases. The CDR3 extends over 16 amino acids. V trimming: 10 bases; J trimming: 0 bases; junction bases outside the gene matches: 9. Germline V gives CDR1 LNHDA, CDR2 SQIVND (reference sequence).

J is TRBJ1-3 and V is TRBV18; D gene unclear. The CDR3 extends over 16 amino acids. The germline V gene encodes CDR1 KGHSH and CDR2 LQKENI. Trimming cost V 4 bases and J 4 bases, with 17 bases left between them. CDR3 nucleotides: TGTGCCAGCTCACGAGACACTGTGGCAGGAGGAAACACCATATATTTT. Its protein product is CASSRDTVAGGNTIYF.

The CDR3, as DNA: TGTGCCAGCACCCTAGGCCCCTCGTCTGAGCAGTACTTC. It yields the protein CASTLGPSSEQYF. The genes are TRBV28 and TRBJ2-7; D is undetermined. The CDR3 covers 13 residues. Trimming shortened V by 7 bases and J by 7 bases, and 17 bases separated the two germline ends. Germline lookup yields CDR1 MDHEN and CDR2 SYDVKM.

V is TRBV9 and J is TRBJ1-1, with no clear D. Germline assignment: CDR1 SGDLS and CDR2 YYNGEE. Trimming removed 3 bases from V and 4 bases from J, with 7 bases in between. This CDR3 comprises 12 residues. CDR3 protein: CASSGGGTEAFF. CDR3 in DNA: TGTGCCAGCAGCGGGGGAGGCACTGAAGCTTTCTTT.

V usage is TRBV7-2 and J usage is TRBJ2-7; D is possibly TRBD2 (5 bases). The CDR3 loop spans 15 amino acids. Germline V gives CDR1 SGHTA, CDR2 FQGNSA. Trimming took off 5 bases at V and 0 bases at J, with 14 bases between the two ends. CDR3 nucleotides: TGTGCCAGCAGCCCGCGGGTAGGCTCCTCCTACGAGCAGTACTTC. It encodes CASSPRVGSSYEQYF. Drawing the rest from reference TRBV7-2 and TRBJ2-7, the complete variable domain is GAGVSQSPSNKVTEKGKDVELRCDPISGHTALYWYRQSLGQGLEFLIYFQGNSAPDKSGLPSDRFSAERTGGSVSTLTIQRTQQEDSAVYLCASSPRVGSSYEQYFGPGTRLTVT.

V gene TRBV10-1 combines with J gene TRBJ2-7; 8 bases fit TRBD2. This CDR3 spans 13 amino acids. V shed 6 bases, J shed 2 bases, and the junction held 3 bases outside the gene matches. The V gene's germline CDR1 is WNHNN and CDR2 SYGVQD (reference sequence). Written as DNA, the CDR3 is TGCGCCAGCAGCGGGGGACTAGCCTACGAGCAGTACTTC. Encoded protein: CASSGGLAYEQYF.

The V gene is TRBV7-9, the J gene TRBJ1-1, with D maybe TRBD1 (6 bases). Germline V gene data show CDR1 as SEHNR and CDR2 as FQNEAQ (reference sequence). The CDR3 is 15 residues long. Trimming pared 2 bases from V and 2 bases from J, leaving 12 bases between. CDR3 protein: CASSLRARGNTEAFF. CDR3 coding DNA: TGTGCCAGCAGCTTACGGGCCAGGGGTAACACTGAAGCTTTCTTT.

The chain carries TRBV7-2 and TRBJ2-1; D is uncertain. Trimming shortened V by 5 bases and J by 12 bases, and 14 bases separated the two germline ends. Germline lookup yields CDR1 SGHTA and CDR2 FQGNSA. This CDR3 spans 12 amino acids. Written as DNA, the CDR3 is TGTGCCAGCAGCCGTGGTAGTCTCGGGCAGTTCTTC. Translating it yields CASSRGSLGQFF.

In DNA, the CDR3 is TGTGCCAGCAGTTTGACAGGGGGAAAGCAGTACTTC. Translated, it gives CASSLTGGKQYF. This chain uses TRBV27 with TRBJ2-7; 9 positions match TRBD1. This CDR3 has 12 residues. V lost 3 bases and J lost 8; bases outside the gene matches: 2. The germline CDR1 and CDR2 sequences are MNHEY and SMNVEV (reference sequence).

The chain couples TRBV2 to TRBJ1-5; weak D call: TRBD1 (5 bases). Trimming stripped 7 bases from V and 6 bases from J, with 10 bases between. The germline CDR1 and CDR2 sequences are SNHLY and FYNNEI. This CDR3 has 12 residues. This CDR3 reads CASKGVRQPQHF. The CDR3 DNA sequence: TGTGCCAGCAAAGGGGTCCGTCAGCCCCAGCATTTT.

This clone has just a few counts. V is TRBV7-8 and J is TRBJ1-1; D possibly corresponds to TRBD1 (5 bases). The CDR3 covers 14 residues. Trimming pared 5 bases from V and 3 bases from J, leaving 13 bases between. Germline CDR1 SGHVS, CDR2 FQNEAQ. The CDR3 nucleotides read TGTGCCAGCAGCAAGCAGGGTTTCGACACTGAAGCTTTCTTT. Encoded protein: CASSKQGFDTEAFF.

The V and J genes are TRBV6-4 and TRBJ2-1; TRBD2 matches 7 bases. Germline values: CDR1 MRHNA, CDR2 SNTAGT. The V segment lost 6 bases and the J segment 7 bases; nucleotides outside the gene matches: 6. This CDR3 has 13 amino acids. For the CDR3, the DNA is TGTGCCAGCAGACCTAGCGGCGGTAATGAGCAGTTCTTC. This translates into CASRPSGGNEQFF.

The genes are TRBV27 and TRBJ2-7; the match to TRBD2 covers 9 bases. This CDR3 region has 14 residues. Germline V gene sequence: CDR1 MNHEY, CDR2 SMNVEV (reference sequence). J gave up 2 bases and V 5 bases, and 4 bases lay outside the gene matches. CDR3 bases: TGTGCCAGCAGTCCCCCTAGCGGGACCTACGAGCAGTACTTC. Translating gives CASSPPSGTYEQYF.

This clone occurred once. Here the CDR3 reads CASSLSYGTYEQYF. CDR3 nucleotides: TGTGCCAGCAGCTTATCTTACGGGACCTACGAGCAGTACTTC. The V call is TRBV7-8, the J call TRBJ2-7, with D possibly TRBD2 on 5 matching bases. This CDR3 has 14 residues. Germline assignment: CDR1 SGHVS and CDR2 FQNEAQ. V lost 2 bases to trimming and J lost 2 bases, with 10 bases between them.

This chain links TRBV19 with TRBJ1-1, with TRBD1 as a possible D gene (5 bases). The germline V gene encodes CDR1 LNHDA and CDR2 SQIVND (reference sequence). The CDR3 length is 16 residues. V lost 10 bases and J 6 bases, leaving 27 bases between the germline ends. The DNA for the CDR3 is TGTGCCACCTCTTACGGGTTGAGGGGTGGAGGGCCTGAAGCTTTCTTT. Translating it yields CATSYGLRGGGPEAFF. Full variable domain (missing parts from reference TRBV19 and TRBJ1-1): DGGITQSPKYLFRKEGQNVTLSCEQNLNHDAMYWYRQDPGQGLRLIYYSQIVNDFQKGDIAEGYSVSREKKESFPLTVTSAQKNPTAFYLCATSYGLRGGGPEAFFGQGTRLTVV.